What follows is one T cell receptor beta chain and its context. Every patient underwent thyroid surgery untreated. Losses at the gene ends were 0 bases for V and 13 bases for J; bases not matched to a gene: 8. The CDR3 length is 14 residues. From germline, CDR1 is DFQATT and CDR2 SNEGSKA (reference sequence). TCRdb reprocessed the PCR reads using MiXCR. The sample shows around 26,000 clones, less than 4% of them seen only once. The data derive from a study of metastatic and nonmetastatic thyroid tumors. The chain couples TRBV20-1 to TRBJ1-6; 8 bases map to TRBD1. The specimen sequenced was blood. This TCR came from a male donor with papillary thyroid cancer or a benign thyroid nodule (not recorded which). Some clones in this sample may be carry-over from other donors' samples. The CDR3 loop reads CSAREGQGAWPLHF. Here the CDR3 DNA reads TGCAGTGCTAGAGAGGGGCAGGGGGCGTGGCCCCTCCACTTT.